A selection of T cell receptor beta chains follows, all from one sample in a study of T cell responses to AZD1222 COVID-19 vaccine. Produced via immunoSEQ multiplex PCR; TCRdb's table is partial and in-frame only. The profile shows about 150,000 clones, about 89% of them singletons. Sequencing was performed on peripheral blood, taken 28 days after the second dose of the MenACWY control vaccine. The receptor set was obtained from an adult who received the MenACWY meningococcal vaccine as a control. The CDR3 runs from the conserved cysteine through the conserved F or W. A D gene is named only where the DNA matches it firmly. For some rows the clone size is stated as once, few or many, or as a class when expanded; others skip it.

CDR3aa: CASSQDYRWHEQFF
CDR3nt: TGTGCCAGCAGCCAAGATTATAGGTGGCATGAGCAGTTCTTC
v_gene: TRBV3-1/TRBV3-2
j_gene: TRBJ2-1
abundance: NA
d_gene: NA

CDR3aa: CASSRRGAGEQYF
CDR3nt: TGTGCCAGCAGCAGGAGGGGGGCGGGCGAGCAGTACTTC
v_gene: TRBV12-3/TRBV12-4
j_gene: TRBJ2-7
abundance: once
d_gene: NA

CDR3aa: CASSSVGEQYF
CDR3nt: TGTGCCAGCAGCTCCGTGGGGGAGCAGTACTTC
v_gene: TRBV5-4
j_gene: TRBJ2-7
abundance: NA
d_gene: NA

CDR3aa: CASGSTKNIQYF
CDR3nt: TGTGCCAGCGGGAGTACCAAAAACATTCAGTACTTC
v_gene: TRBV6-5
j_gene: TRBJ2-4
abundance: NA
d_gene: NA

CDR3aa: CASIRERTEAFF
CDR3nt: TGTGCCAGTATTCGGGAGCGGACTGAAGCTTTCTTT
v_gene: TRBV19
j_gene: TRBJ1-1
abundance: NA
d_gene: NA

CDR3aa: CASSTGTPNTEAFF
CDR3nt: TGTGCCAGCAGTACAGGGACACCGAACACTGAAGCTTTCTTT
v_gene: TRBV28
j_gene: TRBJ1-1
abundance: NA
d_gene: NA

CDR3aa: CASMRGSTEAFF
CDR3nt: TGTGCCAGCATGAGGGGATCCACTGAAGCTTTCTTT
v_gene: TRBV12-3/TRBV12-4
j_gene: TRBJ1-1
abundance: NA
d_gene: NA

CDR3aa: CASSLGAPLQGNTIYF
CDR3nt: TGTGCCAGCAGTTTGGGAGCGCCCCTCCAAGGAAACACCATATATTTT
v_gene: TRBV28
j_gene: TRBJ1-3
abundance: NA
d_gene: NA

CDR3aa: CASSLLGDTGELFF
CDR3nt: TGCGCCAGCAGCTTGCTGGGTGACACCGGGGAGCTGTTTTTT
v_gene: TRBV5-1
j_gene: TRBJ2-2
abundance: NA
d_gene: NA

CDR3aa: CASSLLAGSSYNEQFF
CDR3nt: TGCGCCAGCAGCTTACTAGCGGGCAGCTCCTACAATGAGCAGTTCTTC
v_gene: TRBV5-1
j_gene: TRBJ2-1
abundance: NA
d_gene: TRBD2

CDR3aa: CASSQDGNRAYEQYF
CDR3nt: TGTGCCAGCAGCCAAGATGGGAACAGGGCCTACGAGCAGTACTTC
v_gene: TRBV3-1/TRBV3-2
j_gene: TRBJ2-7
abundance: NA
d_gene: NA

CDR3aa: CASSLMDEAFF
CDR3nt: TGTGCCAGCAGTTTAATGGATGAAGCTTTCTTT
v_gene: TRBV12-3/TRBV12-4
j_gene: TRBJ1-1
abundance: NA
d_gene: NA

CDR3aa: CASSLSGDTQYF
CDR3nt: TGTGCCAGCAGTTTATCAGGAGATACGCAGTATTTT
v_gene: TRBV28
j_gene: TRBJ2-3
abundance: NA
d_gene: NA

CDR3aa: CASSLTRSTPLHF
CDR3nt: TGTGCCAGCAGCTTAACGCGCAGTACACCCCTCCACTTT
v_gene: TRBV7-3
j_gene: TRBJ1-6
abundance: NA
d_gene: NA

CDR3aa: CASSITGGGRGQFF
CDR3nt: TGTGCCAGTAGTATAACGGGCGGGGGACGGGGGCAGTTCTTC
v_gene: TRBV19
j_gene: TRBJ2-1
abundance: NA
d_gene: TRBD2

CDR3aa: CATSRGGASEGYEQYF
CDR3nt: TGTGCCACCAGCAGAGGAGGGGCCTCGGAGGGCTACGAGCAGTACTTC
v_gene: TRBV15
j_gene: TRBJ2-7
abundance: NA
d_gene: NA

CDR3aa: CSVEAVGTGVNEQFF
CDR3nt: TGCAGCGTTGAAGCCGTCGGGACAGGGGTCAATGAGCAGTTCTTC
v_gene: TRBV29-1
j_gene: TRBJ2-1
abundance: NA
d_gene: TRBD1

CDR3aa: CASSQGTGGFYEQYF
CDR3nt: TGTGCCAGCAGTCAGGGGACAGGGGGGTTCTACGAGCAGTACTTC
v_gene: TRBV28
j_gene: TRBJ2-7
abundance: NA
d_gene: TRBD1

CDR3aa: CASSLSSSGNTIYF
CDR3nt: TGTGCCAGCAGCTTAAGCAGTTCTGGAAACACCATATATTTT
v_gene: TRBV13
j_gene: TRBJ1-3
abundance: NA
d_gene: NA

CDR3aa: CASSLPPWDTQYF
CDR3nt: TGTGCCAGCAGTTTACCCCCTTGGGATACGCAGTATTTT
v_gene: TRBV27
j_gene: TRBJ2-3
abundance: NA
d_gene: NA

CDR3aa: CASSRGSGANVLTF
CDR3nt: TGCGCCAGCAGCCGGGGGTCCGGGGCCAACGTCCTGACTTTC
v_gene: TRBV5-1
j_gene: TRBJ2-6
abundance: NA
d_gene: NA

CDR3aa: CASSAQGYEQYF
CDR3nt: TGTGCCAGCAGCGCACAGGGGTACGAGCAGTACTTC
v_gene: TRBV28
j_gene: TRBJ2-7
abundance: NA
d_gene: TRBD1

CDR3aa: CASTRGQAAQHF
CDR3nt: TGTGCCAGCACCCGAGGCCAAGCAGCCCAGCATTTT
v_gene: TRBV12-3/TRBV12-4
j_gene: TRBJ1-5
abundance: NA
d_gene: NA

CDR3aa: CASTHGRGRGNNSPLHF
CDR3nt: TGCGCCAGCACCCACGGTAGGGGAAGAGGGAATAATTCACCCCTCCACTTT
v_gene: TRBV23-1
j_gene: TRBJ1-6
abundance: NA
d_gene: NA

CDR3aa: CASSQDGPGVDTQYF
CDR3nt: TGTGCCAGCAGCCAAGATGGACCGGGCGTGGATACGCAGTATTTT
v_gene: TRBV3-1/TRBV3-2
j_gene: TRBJ2-3
abundance: NA
d_gene: NA

CDR3aa: CASRPLVSYSYEQYF
CDR3nt: TGTGCAAGTCGCCCGCTAGTAAGTTACTCCTACGAGCAGTACTTC
v_gene: TRBV12-2
j_gene: TRBJ2-7
abundance: NA
d_gene: NA

CDR3aa: CASSLVTSTGELFF
CDR3nt: TGTGCCAGCAGCTTAGTTACTTCCACCGGGGAGCTGTTTTTT
v_gene: TRBV7-9
j_gene: TRBJ2-2
abundance: NA
d_gene: NA

CDR3aa: CASRLQGVYGYTF
CDR3nt: TGTGCCAGTAGACTACAGGGGGTCTATGGCTACACCTTC
v_gene: TRBV28
j_gene: TRBJ1-2
abundance: NA
d_gene: TRBD1

CDR3aa: CASSVATGDREKLFF
CDR3nt: TGTGCCAGCAGCGTAGCTACGGGGGACCGGGAAAAACTGTTTTTT
v_gene: TRBV9
j_gene: TRBJ1-4
abundance: NA
d_gene: NA

CDR3aa: CASSQTGDEETQYF
CDR3nt: TGTGCCAGCAGTCAGACAGGGGACGAAGAGACCCAGTACTTC
v_gene: TRBV28
j_gene: TRBJ2-5
abundance: NA
d_gene: TRBD1

CDR3aa: CASRRTGTLADTQYF
CDR3nt: TGTGCCAGCAGACGAACCGGGACCCTTGCAGATACGCAGTATTTT
v_gene: TRBV6-5
j_gene: TRBJ2-3
abundance: NA
d_gene: NA

CDR3aa: CASSLGSVGGSQETQYF
CDR3nt: TGTGCCAGCAGCTTAGGATCGGTAGGGGGGTCCCAAGAGACCCAGTACTTC
v_gene: TRBV11-2
j_gene: TRBJ2-5
abundance: NA
d_gene: NA

CDR3aa: CASSPYEQYF
CDR3nt: TGCGCCAGCAGTCCTTACGAGCAGTACTTC
v_gene: TRBV23-1
j_gene: TRBJ2-7
abundance: NA
d_gene: NA

CDR3aa: CATSRDLADSNSPLHF
CDR3nt: TGTGCCACCAGCAGAGATCTGGCGGATAGTAATTCACCCCTCCACTTT
v_gene: TRBV15
j_gene: TRBJ1-6
abundance: NA
d_gene: NA

CDR3aa: CASRGGAQEVYGYTF
CDR3nt: TGTGCCAGCAGGGGAGGAGCCCAGGAAGTCTATGGCTACACCTTC
v_gene: TRBV28
j_gene: TRBJ1-2
abundance: NA
d_gene: NA

CDR3aa: CASSLAQGGGGYTF
CDR3nt: TGTGCCAGCAGCTTAGCGCAGGGAGGAGGCGGCTACACCTTC
v_gene: TRBV13
j_gene: TRBJ1-2
abundance: NA
d_gene: NA

CDR3aa: CASSRGGLLNTGELFF
CDR3nt: TGTGCCAGCAGTCGCGGGGGATTATTAAACACCGGGGAGCTGTTTTTT
v_gene: TRBV27
j_gene: TRBJ2-2
abundance: few
d_gene: TRBD2

CDR3aa: CASSYQDRNNEQFF
CDR3nt: TGTGCCAGCAGTTACCAGGACAGAAACAATGAGCAGTTCTTC
v_gene: TRBV6-5
j_gene: TRBJ2-1
abundance: NA
d_gene: NA

CDR3aa: CSVQGQSNQPQHF
CDR3nt: TGCAGCGTTCAGGGGCAGAGTAATCAGCCCCAGCATTTT
v_gene: TRBV29-1
j_gene: TRBJ1-5
abundance: once
d_gene: NA

CDR3aa: CASRDYSGNEQFF
CDR3nt: TGTGCCAGCAGGGACTATAGCGGCAATGAGCAGTTCTTC
v_gene: TRBV28
j_gene: TRBJ2-1
abundance: once
d_gene: NA

CDR3aa: CASSPGQALGAGNTIYF
CDR3nt: TGTGCCAGCAGTCCGGGACAGGCTCTAGGGGCTGGAAACACCATATATTTT
v_gene: TRBV28
j_gene: TRBJ1-3
abundance: NA
d_gene: TRBD1

CDR3aa: CASGTTGEARHTIYF
CDR3nt: TGTGCCAGCGGCACTACAGGGGAGGCGCGGCACACCATATATTTT
v_gene: TRBV9
j_gene: TRBJ1-3
abundance: NA
d_gene: TRBD1

CDR3aa: CASRPYRGGHTEAFF
CDR3nt: TGTGCCAGCCGACCTTATCGAGGGGGTCACACTGAAGCTTTCTTT
v_gene: TRBV7-9
j_gene: TRBJ1-1
abundance: NA
d_gene: NA

CDR3aa: CASTLQGNTEAFF
CDR3nt: TGTGCCAGCACCTTACAGGGGAACACTGAAGCTTTCTTT
v_gene: TRBV12-3/TRBV12-4
j_gene: TRBJ1-1
abundance: NA
d_gene: NA

CDR3aa: CASSLSWSGQGNTEAFF
CDR3nt: TGTGCCAGCAGTTTATCGTGGTCGGGACAGGGTAACACTGAAGCTTTCTTT
v_gene: TRBV27
j_gene: TRBJ1-1
abundance: NA
d_gene: TRBD1

CDR3aa: CATSDRQLNQPQHF
CDR3nt: TGTGCCACCAGTGATCGCCAGCTCAATCAGCCCCAGCATTTT
v_gene: TRBV24-1
j_gene: TRBJ1-5
abundance: NA
d_gene: NA

CDR3aa: CASSLGRTNYGYTF
CDR3nt: TGTGCCAGCAGCCTCGGACGGACTAACTATGGCTACACCTTC
v_gene: TRBV7-3
j_gene: TRBJ1-2
abundance: NA
d_gene: NA

CDR3aa: CASSLAGASTDTQYF
CDR3nt: TGTGCCAGCAGCTTGGCGGGGGCTTCCACAGATACGCAGTATTTT
v_gene: TRBV5-6
j_gene: TRBJ2-3
abundance: NA
d_gene: NA

CDR3aa: CASTSSQETQYF
CDR3nt: TGTGCCAGCACATCGTCCCAAGAGACCCAGTACTTC
v_gene: TRBV7-9
j_gene: TRBJ2-5
abundance: NA
d_gene: NA

CDR3aa: CASSPVPGQGLETQYF
CDR3nt: TGTGCCAGCAGCCCCGTCCCGGGACAGGGTCTAGAGACCCAGTACTTC
v_gene: TRBV5-6
j_gene: TRBJ2-5
abundance: NA
d_gene: TRBD1

CDR3aa: CASSVYDSPLHF
CDR3nt: TGTGCCAGTAGTGTTTACGATTCACCCCTCCACTTT
v_gene: TRBV19
j_gene: TRBJ1-6
abundance: NA
d_gene: NA

CDR3aa: CASRPTGGDTGELFF
CDR3nt: TGTGCCAGCAGACCGACAGGGGGCGACACCGGGGAGCTGTTTTTT
v_gene: TRBV6-5
j_gene: TRBJ2-2
abundance: NA
d_gene: TRBD1

CDR3aa: CASSAEQRSEAFF
CDR3nt: TGTGCCAGCAGCGCCGAACAGCGATCTGAAGCTTTCTTT
v_gene: TRBV7-3
j_gene: TRBJ1-1
abundance: NA
d_gene: NA

CDR3aa: CASSLGTVTEAFF
CDR3nt: TGTGCCAGCAGCTTAGGTACGGTTACTGAAGCTTTCTTT
v_gene: TRBV11-2
j_gene: TRBJ1-1
abundance: few
d_gene: NA